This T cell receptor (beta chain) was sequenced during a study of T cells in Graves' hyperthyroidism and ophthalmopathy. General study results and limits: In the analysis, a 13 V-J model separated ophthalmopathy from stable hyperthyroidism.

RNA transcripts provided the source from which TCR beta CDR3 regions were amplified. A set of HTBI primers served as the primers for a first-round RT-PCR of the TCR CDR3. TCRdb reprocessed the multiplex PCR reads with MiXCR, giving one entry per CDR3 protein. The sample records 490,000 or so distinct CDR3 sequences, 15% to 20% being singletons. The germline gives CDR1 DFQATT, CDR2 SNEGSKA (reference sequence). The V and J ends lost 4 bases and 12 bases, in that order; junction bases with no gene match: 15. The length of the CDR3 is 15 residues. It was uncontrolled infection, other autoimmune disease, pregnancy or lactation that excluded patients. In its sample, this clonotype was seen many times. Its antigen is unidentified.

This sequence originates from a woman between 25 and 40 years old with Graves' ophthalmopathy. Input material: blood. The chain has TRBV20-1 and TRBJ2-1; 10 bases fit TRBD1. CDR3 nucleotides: TGCAGTGCTACCCACCGACAGGGGGCTTTTAGTGCGCAGTTCTTC. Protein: CSATHRQGAFSAQFF.